The text below deals with one T cell receptor beta chain. V was pared by 3 bases and J by 2 bases, with 14 bases between. The germline gives CDR1 DFQATT, CDR2 SNEGSKA (reference sequence). The CDR3 totals 14 residues. No treatment of any kind had been given to any patient before thyroid surgery. This sample was taken from a study of metastatic and nonmetastatic thyroid tumors. Authors' data handling: The distant-metastasis classifier for papillary thyroid cancer was built from CDR3 differences across clinicopathological groups. TCRdb reanalyzed the PCR reads with MiXCR. What appears here as the V and J calls and clone size reflects TCRdb's work, not the paper's. The top ten hold 16% of the sample, which has about 4,800 clones, around 30% seen once.

The specimen was adjacent normal tissue. The sequence was collected from a male donor with papillary thyroid cancer or a benign thyroid nodule (not recorded which). Some clones in this sample may be carry-over from other donors' samples. This chain joins TRBV20-1 and TRBJ2-7, with D unresolved. The CDR3, as DNA: TGCAGTGCTAGTAGTGCCGTTATGACCTACGAGCAGTACTTC. The encoded protein is CSASSAVMTYEQYF.